Listed below are T cell receptor beta chains from one sample, sequenced in a study of post-analysis software for immune sequencing data. From the PCR reads, TCRdb called clonotypes with MiXCR, one entry per CDR3 protein. This table has over 150,000 distinct CDR3 sequences, roughly 31% appearing once. The sequenced material came from blood. These receptors were collected from a girl aged 5 to 17 with multiple sclerosis. The CDR3 runs from the conserved cysteine through the conserved F or W. D genes are given only for firm matches. Not all rows give a size; the values are once, few, many and, for expanded clones, a class.

size,D,J,V,DNA,CDR3
NA,TRBD2,TRBJ2-4,TRBV6-2/TRBV6-3,TGTGCCAGCAGTTACTCGCTAGCGGGGGGGCTAGCCAAAAACATTCAGTACTTC,CASSYSLAGGLAKNIQYF
NA,TRBD2,TRBJ2-1,TRBV4-1,TGCGCCAGCAGCCAAGCCCTAGCGGGAGTAGCAGTTGGTGGGCAGTTCTTC,CASSQALAGVAVGGQFF
many,TRBD2,TRBJ2-1,TRBV5-1,TGCGCCAGCAGAGAGAGCGGGAATACCTACAATGAGCAGTTCTTC,CASRESGNTYNEQFF
NA,NA,TRBJ2-5,TRBV18,TGTGCCAGCTCACCGAATGATAGGGAGACCCAGTACTTC,CASSPNDRETQYF
NA,TRBD2,TRBJ2-1,TRBV20-1,TGCAGTGCTCTCTCTGGATTAGCGGGAGGGGCCGGTGAGCAGTTCTTC,CSALSGLAGGAGEQFF
many,NA,TRBJ2-5,TRBV4-2,TGTGCCAGCAGCCAAGAGGGGTCAGGGGGGGAGACCCAGTACTTC,CASSQEGSGGETQYF
few,TRBD1,TRBJ2-7,TRBV20-1,TGCAGTGCTAGCCCCGGGGACAGGGCCTCCTACGAGCAGTACTTC,CSASPGDRASYEQYF
many,NA,TRBJ1-5,TRBV12-3/TRBV12-4,TGTGCCAGCAGTTTCTCAGGGTACAATCAGCCCCAGCATTTT,CASSFSGYNQPQHF
many,NA,TRBJ1-1,TRBV4-1,TGCGCCAGCAGCCAAGAAATAACAGGGTACACTGAAGCTTTCTTT,CASSQEITGYTEAFF
NA,NA,TRBJ2-7,TRBV15,TGTGCCACCAGCAGGGGTATAAAGGGACCTCTCAATGAGCAGTACTTC,CATSRGIKGPLNEQYF
NA,NA,TRBJ2-1,TRBV28,TGTGCCAGCAATCAAGCCGGACCCCTTAATGAGCAGTTCTTC,CASNQAGPLNEQFF
few,TRBD2,TRBJ2-1,TRBV12-5,TGTGCTAGTGGGGCGGGACTAGCGGGTGGAGAGGTACGCCAGTTCTTC,CASGAGLAGGEVRQFF
many,NA,TRBJ2-5,TRBV11-2,TGTGCCAGCAGGCCGTTGACAGGTCGAGGGGAGACCCAGTACTTC,CASRPLTGRGETQYF
many,NA,TRBJ2-1,TRBV6-5,TGTGCCAGCCAAACTAGGGGGGGCTACAATGAGCAGTTCTTC,CASQTRGGYNEQFF
NA,TRBD2,TRBJ2-7,TRBV20-1,TGCAGTGCTGATAGGACTAGCGGGAACTACGAGCAGTACTTC,CSADRTSGNYEQYF
NA,NA,TRBJ2-2,TRBV29-1,TGCAGCGTTGATAGGCTAGCAGAGGGGGAGCTGTTTTTT,CSVDRLAEGELFF
NA,NA,TRBJ2-3,TRBV7-2,TGTGCCAGCCGAAGGTCCGGGTCTAATACGCAGTATTTT,CASRRSGSNTQYF
few,NA,TRBJ1-1,TRBV6-2/TRBV6-3,TGTGCCAGCAGTTACTCGAAATATGGGGCCCCCACTGAAGCTTTCTTT,CASSYSKYGAPTEAFF
many,TRBD2,TRBJ2-1,TRBV18,TGTGCCAGCTCACCACTGACCGCTCGGACTAGGGATGAGCAGTTCTTC,CASSPLTARTRDEQFF
once,NA,TRBJ1-2,TRBV28,TGTGCCAGCAGCCTACCTGGTGGGGAAGGGCATGGCTACACCTTC,CASSLPGGEGHGYTF
many,TRBD1,TRBJ1-2,TRBV20-1,TGCAGTGCCCCAACCAACCGGGACAGGGGCGCGAGTAACTATGGCTACACCTTC,CSAPTNRDRGASNYGYTF
NA,NA,TRBJ1-2,TRBV12-3/TRBV12-4,TGTGCCAGCAGTTCTGGCAGCGCTAACTATGGCTACACCTTC,CASSSGSANYGYTF
NA,NA,TRBJ2-7,TRBV18,TGTGCCAGCTCACCACCTACATCAGTCCAGTCCTACGAGCAGTACTTC,CASSPPTSVQSYEQYF
NA,TRBD1,TRBJ1-6,TRBV27,TGTGCCAGCAGTTTGGACAGGGGGAAAAATTCACCCCTCCACTTT,CASSLDRGKNSPLHF
NA,NA,TRBJ2-1,TRBV28,TGTGCCAGCAGTTTAAACGGTATGGAGCAGTTCTTC,CASSLNGMEQFF
NA,NA,TRBJ2-2,TRBV12-3/TRBV12-4,TGTGCCAGCAGCCTTAACAGGGACGGGGAGCCGTTTTTT,CASSLNRDGEPFF
many,TRBD2,TRBJ2-5,TRBV20-1,TGCAGTGTTAAGCTGGGACGGGGGGTCCAAGAGACCCAGTACTTC,CSVKLGRGVQETQYF
NA,NA,TRBJ2-7,TRBV30,TGTGCCATGGGACAAGCAGGCTACGAGCAGTACTTC,CAMGQAGYEQYF
few,TRBD1,TRBJ2-1,TRBV10-3,TGTGCCATAGGGGGGACAGGGGAATACAATGAGCAGTTCTTC,CAIGGTGEYNEQFF
NA,TRBD2,TRBJ2-3,TRBV7-2,TGTGCCAGCAGCTTAGACAGCGGGGGCACAGATACGCAGTATTTT,CASSLDSGGTDTQYF
many,NA,TRBJ2-6,TRBV12-3/TRBV12-4,TGTGCCAGCAGTCCCGGTTACAGAGACTCTGGGGCCAACGTCCTGACTTTC,CASSPGYRDSGANVLTF
many,NA,TRBJ2-1,TRBV20-1,TGCAGTGCTAGAGATCCCCTTAACAGGCGAAGTAACAATGAGCAGTTCTTC,CSARDPLNRRSNNEQFF
many,NA,TRBJ2-7,TRBV29-1,TGCAGCGCCTCACACCTCGGGGGCGAGCAGTACTTC,CSASHLGGEQYF
many,NA,TRBJ2-3,TRBV5-1,TGCGCCAGCAGCTTGTCGGCAGATCGTAGGGATACGCAGTATTTT,CASSLSADRRDTQYF
NA,NA,TRBJ2-5,TRBV15,TGTGCCACCAGCAGGGGTCAAGAGACCCAGTACTTC,CATSRGQETQYF
NA,TRBD2,TRBJ2-3,TRBV7-3,TGTGCCAGCAGCTTACAGGCTAGCGGGAGGGGGGCAGATACGCAGTATTTT,CASSLQASGRGADTQYF
NA,NA,TRBJ2-1,TRBV9,TGTGCCAGCAGCGTGTCGACTTATGAGCAGTTCTTC,CASSVSTYEQFF